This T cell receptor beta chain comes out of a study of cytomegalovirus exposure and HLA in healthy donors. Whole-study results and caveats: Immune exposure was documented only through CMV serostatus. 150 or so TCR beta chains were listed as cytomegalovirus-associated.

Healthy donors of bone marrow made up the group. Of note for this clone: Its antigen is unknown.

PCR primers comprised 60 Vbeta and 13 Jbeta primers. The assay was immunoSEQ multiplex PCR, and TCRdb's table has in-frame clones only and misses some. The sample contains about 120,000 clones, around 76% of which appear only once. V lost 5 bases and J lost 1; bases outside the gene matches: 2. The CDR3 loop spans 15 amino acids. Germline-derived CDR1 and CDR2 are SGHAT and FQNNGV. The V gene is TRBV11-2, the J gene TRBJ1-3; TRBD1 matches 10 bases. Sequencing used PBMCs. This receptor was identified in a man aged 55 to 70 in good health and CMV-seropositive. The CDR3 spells CASSRQGASGNTIYF. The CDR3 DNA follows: TGTGCCAGCAGCAGACAGGGGGCATCTGGAAACACCATATATTTT.